The clone carrying this TCR beta chain occurred many times. What it binds is unknown. This entry belongs to a study of identical twins. The CDR3 has 14 amino acids. Trimming pared 6 bases from V and 4 bases from J, leaving 12 bases between. Germline CDR1 ENHRY, CDR2 SYGVKD. Via MiXCR, TCRdb re-called the 5' RACE reads, giving one row per CDR3 protein. The sample lists a few hundred thousand distinct CDR3 sequences, about 8.3% occurring once. Study findings and constraints: Monozygotic twins shared more out-of-frame TCR alpha than recombination models predicted.

The sample also formed part of further work on yellow fever vaccine responses in identical twins. From that study: Reports say the vaccine T cell response in twins looked partly convergent and partly personalized.

The rearrangement links TRBV10-3 to TRBJ2-2; tentatively, D is TRBD1 (6 bases). The material sequenced was CD8+ T cells sorted from blood. This clonotype was sampled from a woman between 18 and 29 years old in good health. The CDR3 region has the DNA TGTGCCATCAGGACAGGCAGGGGCACCGGGGAGCTGTTTTTT. Translating gives CAIRTGRGTGELFF.